This TCR beta chain was identified during a study of cytomegalovirus exposure and HLA in healthy donors. CDR3 length: 17 amino acids. The germline V gene encodes CDR1 SEHNR and CDR2 FQNEAQ (reference sequence). PCR amplification relied on 60 Vbeta primers (plus 13 Jbeta primers). Libraries were prepared by immunoSEQ multiplex PCR; TCRdb keeps only in-frame clonotypes and omits some of them. The sample gives about 140,000 clones, 66% of which show up once; 6% to 8% is in the top ten. A remark on this clone: One junction end disagrees with the germline gene, perhaps due to a read error.

Source material: PBMCs. The sequence was obtained from an older woman in good health and CMV-seronegative. This rearrangement joins TRBV7-9 to TRBJ2-5; D may be TRBD2 (7 bases). CDR3 amino acids: CSSSPFFSGTRQETQYF. DNA for the CDR3: TGTTCCAGCAGCCCTTTCTTCAGCGGGACACGGCAAGAGACCCAGTACTTC.